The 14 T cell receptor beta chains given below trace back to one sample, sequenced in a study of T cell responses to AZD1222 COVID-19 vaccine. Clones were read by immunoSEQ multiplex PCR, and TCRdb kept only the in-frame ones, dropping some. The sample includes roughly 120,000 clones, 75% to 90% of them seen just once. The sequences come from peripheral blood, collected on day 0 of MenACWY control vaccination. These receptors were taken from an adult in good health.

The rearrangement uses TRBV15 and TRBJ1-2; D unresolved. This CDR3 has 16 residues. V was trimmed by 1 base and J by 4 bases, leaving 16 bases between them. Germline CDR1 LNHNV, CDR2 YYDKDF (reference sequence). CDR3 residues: CATSRAGAAAIYGYTF. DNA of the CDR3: TGTGCCACCAGCAGAGCCGGCGCGGCAGCGATCTATGGCTACACCTTC.

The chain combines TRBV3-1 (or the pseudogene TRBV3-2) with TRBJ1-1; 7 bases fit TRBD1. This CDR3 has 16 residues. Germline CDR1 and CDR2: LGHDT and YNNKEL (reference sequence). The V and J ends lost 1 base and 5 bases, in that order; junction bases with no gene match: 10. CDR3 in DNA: TGTGCCAGCAGCCAAGTACCGGTCGGGACAGAGACTGAAGCTTTCTTT. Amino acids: CASSQVPVGTETEAFF.

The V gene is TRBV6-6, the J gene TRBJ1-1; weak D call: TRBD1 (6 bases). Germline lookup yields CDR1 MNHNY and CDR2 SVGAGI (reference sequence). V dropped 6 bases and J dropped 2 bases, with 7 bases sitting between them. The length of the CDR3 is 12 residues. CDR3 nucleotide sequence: TGTGCCAGCAGCAGGGGTAACACTGAAGCTTTCTTT. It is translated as CASSRGNTEAFF.

The CDR3 coding sequence is TGCAGTGCTAGTGTGGGACAGGTTGTCGGCAATGAGCAGTTCTTC. It specifies CSASVGQVVGNEQFF. The V gene is TRBV20-1, the J gene TRBJ2-1; 8 bases fit TRBD1. The trim removed 3 bases at V and 6 bases at J, leaving 10 bases unmatched. This CDR3 is 15 amino acids long. The germline V gene has CDR1 DFQATT and CDR2 SNEGSKA (reference sequence).

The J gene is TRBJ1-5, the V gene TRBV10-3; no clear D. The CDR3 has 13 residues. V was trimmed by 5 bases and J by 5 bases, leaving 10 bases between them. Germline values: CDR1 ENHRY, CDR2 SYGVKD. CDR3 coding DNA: TGTGCCATCAGTCGCCAAGGTGATCAGCCCCAGCATTTT. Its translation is CAISRQGDQPQHF.

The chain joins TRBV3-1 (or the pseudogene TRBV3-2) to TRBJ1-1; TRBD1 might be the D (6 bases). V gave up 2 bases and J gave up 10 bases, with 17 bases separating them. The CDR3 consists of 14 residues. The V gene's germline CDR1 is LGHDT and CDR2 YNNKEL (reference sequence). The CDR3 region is CASSQSSTGLAAFF. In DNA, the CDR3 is TGTGCCAGCAGCCAAAGCTCCACAGGGTTGGCAGCTTTCTTT.

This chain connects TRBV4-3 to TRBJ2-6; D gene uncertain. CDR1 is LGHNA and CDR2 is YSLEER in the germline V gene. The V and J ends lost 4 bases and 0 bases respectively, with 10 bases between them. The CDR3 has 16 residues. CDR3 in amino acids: CASSPNPDSGANVLTF. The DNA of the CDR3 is TGCGCCAGCAGCCCCAACCCCGACTCTGGGGCCAACGTCCTGACTTTC.

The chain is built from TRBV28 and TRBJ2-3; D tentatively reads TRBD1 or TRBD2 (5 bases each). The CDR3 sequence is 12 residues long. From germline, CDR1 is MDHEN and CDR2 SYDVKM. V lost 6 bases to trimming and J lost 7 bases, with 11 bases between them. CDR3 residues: CASRPGPHTQYF. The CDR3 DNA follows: TGTGCCAGCAGACCGGGACCCCATACGCAGTATTTT.

This CDR3 is CASTLNRGSTEAFF. In DNA, the CDR3 is TGTGCCAGCACCCTAAACAGGGGGAGCACTGAAGCTTTCTTT. The V and J genes are TRBV6-5 and TRBJ1-1, with TRBD1 identical over 8 bases. CDR1 and CDR2 (germline): MNHEY, SVGAGI. V was pared by 7 bases and J by 4 bases, with 8 bases of the junction left unmatched. This CDR3 comprises 14 residues.

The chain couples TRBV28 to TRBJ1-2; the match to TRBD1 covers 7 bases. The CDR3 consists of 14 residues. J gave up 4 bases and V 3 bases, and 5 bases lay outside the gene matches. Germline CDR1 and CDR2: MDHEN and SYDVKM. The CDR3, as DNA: TGTGCCAGCAGTTTGAGGAGGGGGCTCTATGGCTACACCTTC. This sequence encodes CASSLRRGLYGYTF.

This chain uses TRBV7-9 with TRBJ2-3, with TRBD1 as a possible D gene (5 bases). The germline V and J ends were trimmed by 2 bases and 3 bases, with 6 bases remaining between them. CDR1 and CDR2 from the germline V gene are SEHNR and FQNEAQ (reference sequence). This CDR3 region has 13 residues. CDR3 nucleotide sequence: TGTGCCAGCAGCTTACAGGGAACAGATACGCAGTATTTT. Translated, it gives CASSLQGTDTQYF.

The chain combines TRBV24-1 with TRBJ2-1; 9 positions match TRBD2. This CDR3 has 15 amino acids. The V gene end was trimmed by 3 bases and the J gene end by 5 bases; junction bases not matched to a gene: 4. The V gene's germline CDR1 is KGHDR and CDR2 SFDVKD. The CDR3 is CATSDSLAGNNEQFF. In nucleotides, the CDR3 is TGTGCCACCAGTGATAGTCTAGCGGGGAACAATGAGCAGTTCTTC.

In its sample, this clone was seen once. CDR3 residues: CASSPRLAGVEDTQYF. Here the CDR3 DNA reads TGTGCCAGCAGCCCCCGGCTAGCGGGGGTGGAAGATACGCAGTATTTT. The chain links TRBV14 to TRBJ2-3; 10 bases line up with TRBD2. J gave up 5 bases and V 4 bases, and 9 bases lay outside the gene matches. The CDR3 is 16 residues long. Germline lookup yields CDR1 SGHDN and CDR2 FVKESK. Variable domain in full (rest from reference TRBV14 and TRBJ2-3): EAGVTQFPSHSVIEKGQTVTLRCDPISGHDNLYWYRRVMGKEIKFLLHFVKESKQDESGMPNNRFLAERTGGTYSTLKVQPAELEDSGVYFCASSPRLAGVEDTQYFGPGTRLTVL.

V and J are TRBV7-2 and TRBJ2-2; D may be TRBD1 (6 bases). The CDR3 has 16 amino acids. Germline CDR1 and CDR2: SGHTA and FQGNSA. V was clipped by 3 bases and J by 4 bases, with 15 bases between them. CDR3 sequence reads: CASSFRPPGVTGELFF. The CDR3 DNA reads TGTGCCAGCAGCTTCCGGCCACCAGGGGTCACCGGGGAGCTGTTTTTT.